This T cell receptor beta chain stems from a study of cytotoxic CD8 clonotypes in ibrutinib-treated CLL. V was clipped by 4 bases and J by 10 bases, with 16 bases between them. The CDR3 consists of 13 residues. The V gene's germline CDR1 is MNHEY and CDR2 SMNVEV (reference sequence). Produced via immunoSEQ multiplex PCR; TCRdb's table is partial and in-frame only. The sample has some 28,000 clones, less than 60% seen once. The chain couples TRBV27 to TRBJ1-2; D is possibly TRBD1 (5 bases). This clonotype was sampled from a human donor with chronic lymphocytic leukemia. The specimen was PBMCs, collected before ibrutinib treatment. CDR3 nucleotide sequence: TGTGCCAGCAGTTCAAGGGGTCTCCGGCCCTACACCTTC. This sequence encodes CASSSRGLRPYTF.